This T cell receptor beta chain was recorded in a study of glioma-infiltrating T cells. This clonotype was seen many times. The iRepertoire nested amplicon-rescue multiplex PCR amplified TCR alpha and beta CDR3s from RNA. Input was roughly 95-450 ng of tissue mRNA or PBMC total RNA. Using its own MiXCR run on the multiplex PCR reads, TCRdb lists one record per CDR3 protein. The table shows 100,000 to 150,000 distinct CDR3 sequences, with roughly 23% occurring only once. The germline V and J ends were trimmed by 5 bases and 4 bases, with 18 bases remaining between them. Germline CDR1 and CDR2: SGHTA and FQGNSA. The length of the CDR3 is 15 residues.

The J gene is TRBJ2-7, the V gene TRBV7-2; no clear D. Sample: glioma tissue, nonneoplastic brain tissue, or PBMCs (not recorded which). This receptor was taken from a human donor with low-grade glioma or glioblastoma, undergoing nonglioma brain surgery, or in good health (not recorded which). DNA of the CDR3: TGTGCCAGCAGCCCACGGAACAGCCCTCAATACGAGCAGTACTTC. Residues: CASSPRNSPQYEQYF.